The sequence of this TCR beta chain was determined in a study of identical twins. V dropped 2 bases and J dropped 3 bases, with 11 bases sitting between them. Germline assignment: CDR1 MNHEY and CDR2 SVGEGT. The CDR3 has 15 residues. This clonotype was recorded a few times. From the 5' RACE reads, TCRdb called clonotypes with MiXCR, one entry per CDR3 protein. The sample carries some 560,000 distinct CDR3 sequences, roughly 9.5% recorded once. These sequences were also reported in another study, on yellow fever vaccine responses in identical twins.

The sequencing sample was made of PBMCs. The source of this sequence is a woman between 18 and 29 years old in good health. The V gene is TRBV6-2 or TRBV6-3, the J gene TRBJ2-1, with a possible D match to TRBD2 (6 bases). CDR3 protein: CASSYQGGVYNEQFF. CDR3 coding DNA: TGTGCCAGCAGTTACCAGGGCGGGGTCTACAATGAGCAGTTCTTC.